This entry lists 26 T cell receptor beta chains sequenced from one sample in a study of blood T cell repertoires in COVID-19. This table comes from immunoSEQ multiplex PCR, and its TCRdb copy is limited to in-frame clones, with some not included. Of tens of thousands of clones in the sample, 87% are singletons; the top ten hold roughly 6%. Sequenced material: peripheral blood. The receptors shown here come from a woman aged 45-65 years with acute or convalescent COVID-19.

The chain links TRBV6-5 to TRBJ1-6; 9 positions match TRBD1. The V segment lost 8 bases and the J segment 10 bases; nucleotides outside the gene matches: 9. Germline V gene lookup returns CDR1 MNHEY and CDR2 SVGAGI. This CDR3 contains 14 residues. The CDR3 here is CASHPGQGASPLHF. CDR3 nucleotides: TGTGCCAGCCACCCGGGACAGGGCGCCTCACCCCTCCACTTT.

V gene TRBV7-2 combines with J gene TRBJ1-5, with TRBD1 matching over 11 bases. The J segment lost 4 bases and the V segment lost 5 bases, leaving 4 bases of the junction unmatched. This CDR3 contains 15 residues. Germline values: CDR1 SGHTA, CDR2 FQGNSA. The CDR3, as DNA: TGTGCCAGCAGCCCGGGACAGGGGGTTAATCAGCCCCAGCATTTT. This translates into CASSPGQGVNQPQHF.

CDR3 in amino acids: CASSLVGQGVYEQYF. The DNA for the CDR3 is TGCGCCAGCAGCTTGGTGGGACAGGGAGTCTACGAGCAGTACTTC. The genes are TRBV5-1 and TRBJ2-7, with 9 bases that match TRBD1. This CDR3 is built from 15 residues. The germline CDR1 and CDR2 sequences are SGHRS and YFSETQ. With V trimmed by 0 bases and J by 3 bases, 4 bases remained unmatched.

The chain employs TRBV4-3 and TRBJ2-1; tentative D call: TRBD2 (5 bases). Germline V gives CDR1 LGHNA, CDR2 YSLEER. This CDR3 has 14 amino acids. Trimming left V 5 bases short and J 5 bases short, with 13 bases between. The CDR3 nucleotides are TGCGCCAGCAGCTCCCCGGCCGGGAACAATGAGCAGTTCTTC. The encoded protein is CASSSPAGNNEQFF.

The chain's CDR3 is CASSPGTSTDTQYF. In DNA form, the CDR3 reads TGTGCCAGCAGTCCAGGGACTAGCACAGATACGCAGTATTTT. This chain joins TRBV28 and TRBJ2-3; a possible D gene is TRBD2 (6 bases). Germline CDR1 and CDR2: MDHEN and SYDVKM. The CDR3 is made up of 14 amino acids. Trimming took off 5 bases at V and 0 bases at J, with 9 bases between the two ends.

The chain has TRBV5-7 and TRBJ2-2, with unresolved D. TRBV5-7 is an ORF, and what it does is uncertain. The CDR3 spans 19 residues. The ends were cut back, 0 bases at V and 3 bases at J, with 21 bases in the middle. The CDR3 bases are TGTGCCAGCAGCTTGGACTCTTCATCCCCCGTATATCACACCGGGGAGCTGTTTTTT. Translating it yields CASSLDSSSPVYHTGELFF.

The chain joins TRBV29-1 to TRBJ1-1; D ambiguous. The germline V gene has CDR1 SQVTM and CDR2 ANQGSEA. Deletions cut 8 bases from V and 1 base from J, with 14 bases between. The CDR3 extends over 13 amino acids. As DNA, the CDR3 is TGCAGCTCTTTAAGGAGGTCGAACACTGAAGCTTTCTTT. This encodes CSSLRRSNTEAFF.

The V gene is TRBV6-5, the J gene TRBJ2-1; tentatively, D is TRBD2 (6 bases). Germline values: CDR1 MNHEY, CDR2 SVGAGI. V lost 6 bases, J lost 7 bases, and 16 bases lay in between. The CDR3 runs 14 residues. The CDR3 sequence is CASRSLGGRNEQFF. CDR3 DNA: TGTGCCAGCAGGAGCCTAGGAGGGCGTAATGAGCAGTTCTTC.

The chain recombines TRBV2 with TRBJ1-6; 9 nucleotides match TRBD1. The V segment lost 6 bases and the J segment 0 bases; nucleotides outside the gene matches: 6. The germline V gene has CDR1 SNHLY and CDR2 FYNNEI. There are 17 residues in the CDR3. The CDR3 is CASRRDRDSSYNSPLHF. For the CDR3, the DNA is TGTGCCAGCAGACGGGACAGGGATAGCTCCTATAATTCACCCCTCCACTTT. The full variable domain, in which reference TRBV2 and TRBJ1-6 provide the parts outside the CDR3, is EPEVTQTPSHQVTQMGQEVILRCVPISNHLYFYWYRQILGQKVEFLVSFYNNEISEKSEIFDDQFSVERPDGSNFTLKIRSTKLEDSAMYFCASRRDRDSSYNSPLHFGNGTRLTVT.

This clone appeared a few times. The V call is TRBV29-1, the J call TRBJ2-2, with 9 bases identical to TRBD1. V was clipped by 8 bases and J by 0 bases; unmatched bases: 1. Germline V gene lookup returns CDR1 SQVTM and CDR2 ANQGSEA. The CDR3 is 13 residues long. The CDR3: CSWDRANTGELFF. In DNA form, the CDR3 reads TGCAGCTGGGACAGGGCGAACACCGGGGAGCTGTTTTTT.

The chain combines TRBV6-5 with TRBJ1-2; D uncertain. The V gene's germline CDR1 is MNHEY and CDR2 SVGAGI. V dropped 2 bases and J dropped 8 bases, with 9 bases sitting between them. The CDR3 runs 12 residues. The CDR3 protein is CASSYEGGGYTF. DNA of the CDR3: TGTGCCAGCAGTTACGAGGGAGGGGGCTACACCTTC.

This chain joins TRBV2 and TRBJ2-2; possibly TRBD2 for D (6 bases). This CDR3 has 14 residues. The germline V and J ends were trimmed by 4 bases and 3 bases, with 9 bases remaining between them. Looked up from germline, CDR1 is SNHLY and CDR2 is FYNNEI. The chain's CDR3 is CASSAGEDTGELFF. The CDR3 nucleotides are TGTGCCAGCAGTGCTGGGGAGGACACCGGGGAGCTGTTTTTT.

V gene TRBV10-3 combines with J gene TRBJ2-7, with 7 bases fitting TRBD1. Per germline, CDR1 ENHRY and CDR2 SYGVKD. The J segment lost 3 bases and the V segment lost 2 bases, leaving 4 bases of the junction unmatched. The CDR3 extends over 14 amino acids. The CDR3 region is CAISEPGQNYEQYF. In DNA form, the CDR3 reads TGTGCCATCAGTGAGCCGGGACAGAACTACGAGCAGTACTTC.

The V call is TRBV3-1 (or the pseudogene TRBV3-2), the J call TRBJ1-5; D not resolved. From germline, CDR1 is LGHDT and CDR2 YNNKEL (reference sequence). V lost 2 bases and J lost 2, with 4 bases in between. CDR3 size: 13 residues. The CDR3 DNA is TGTGCCAGCAGCCAATATGGCAATCAGCCCCAGCATTTT. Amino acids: CASSQYGNQPQHF.

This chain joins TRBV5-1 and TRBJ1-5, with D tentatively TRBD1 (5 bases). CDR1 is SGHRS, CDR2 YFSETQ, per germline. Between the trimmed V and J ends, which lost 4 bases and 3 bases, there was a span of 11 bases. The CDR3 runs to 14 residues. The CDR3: CASSPGLPNQPQHF. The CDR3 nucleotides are TGCGCCAGCAGCCCGGGACTACCCAATCAGCCCCAGCATTTT.

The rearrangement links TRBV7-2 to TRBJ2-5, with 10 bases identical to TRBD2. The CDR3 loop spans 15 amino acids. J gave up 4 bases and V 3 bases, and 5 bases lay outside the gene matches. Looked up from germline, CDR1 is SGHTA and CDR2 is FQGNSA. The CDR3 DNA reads TGTGCCAGCAGCTTCTACCCTAGCGGGGGAGAGACCCAGTACTTC. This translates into CASSFYPSGGETQYF.

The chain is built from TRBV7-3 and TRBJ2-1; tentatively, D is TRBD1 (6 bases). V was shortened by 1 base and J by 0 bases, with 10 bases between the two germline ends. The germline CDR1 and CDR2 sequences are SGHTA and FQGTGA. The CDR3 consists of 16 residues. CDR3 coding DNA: TGTGCCAGCAGCTTAAGTGGGGGCCACTCCTACAATGAGCAGTTCTTC. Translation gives CASSLSGGHSYNEQFF.

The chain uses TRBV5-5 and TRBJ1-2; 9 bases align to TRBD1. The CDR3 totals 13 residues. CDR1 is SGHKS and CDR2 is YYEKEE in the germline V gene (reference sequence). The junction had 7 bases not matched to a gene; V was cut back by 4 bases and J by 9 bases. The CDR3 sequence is CASSRDRAMSYTF. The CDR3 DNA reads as TGTGCCAGCAGCCGGGACAGGGCGATGAGCTACACCTTC.

CDR3 nucleotides: TGTGCCAGCAGCTCAAAGGGACAGCCAAACACTGAAGCTTTCTTT. Translated: CASSSKGQPNTEAFF. The chain recombines TRBV7-8 with TRBJ1-1, with 7 bases aligning to TRBD1. The CDR3 runs 15 residues. Germline CDR1 is SGHVS and CDR2 is FQNEAQ. After removal of 4 bases from V and 2 bases from J, the junction contained 7 bases not matched to a gene.

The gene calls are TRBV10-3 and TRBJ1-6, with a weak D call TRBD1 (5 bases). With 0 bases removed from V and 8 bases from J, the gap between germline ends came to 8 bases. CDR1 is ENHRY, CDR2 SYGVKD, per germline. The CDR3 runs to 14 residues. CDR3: CAISESTGYSPLHF. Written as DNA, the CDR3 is TGTGCCATCAGTGAGTCAACAGGCTATTCACCCCTCCACTTT.

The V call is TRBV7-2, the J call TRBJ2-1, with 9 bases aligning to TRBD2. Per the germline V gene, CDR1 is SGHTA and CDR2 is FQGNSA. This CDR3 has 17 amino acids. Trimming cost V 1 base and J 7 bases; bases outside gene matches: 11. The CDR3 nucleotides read TGTGCCAGCAGCTTAGAGCTGTTCTTGGCGGGGGGGAATGAGCAGTTCTTC. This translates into CASSLELFLAGGNEQFF.

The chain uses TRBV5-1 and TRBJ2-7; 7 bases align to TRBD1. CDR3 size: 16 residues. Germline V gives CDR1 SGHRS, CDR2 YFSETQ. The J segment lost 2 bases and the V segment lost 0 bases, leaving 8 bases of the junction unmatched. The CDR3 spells CASSLAGTATAYEQYF. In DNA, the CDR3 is TGCGCCAGCAGCTTGGCGGGGACAGCTACCGCCTACGAGCAGTACTTC. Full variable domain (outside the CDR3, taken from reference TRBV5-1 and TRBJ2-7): KAGVTQTPRYLIKTRGQQVTLSCSPISGHRSVSWYQQTPGQGLQFLFEYFSETQRNKGNFPGRFSGRQFSNSRSEMNVSTLELGDSALYLCASSLAGTATAYEQYFGPGTRLTVT.

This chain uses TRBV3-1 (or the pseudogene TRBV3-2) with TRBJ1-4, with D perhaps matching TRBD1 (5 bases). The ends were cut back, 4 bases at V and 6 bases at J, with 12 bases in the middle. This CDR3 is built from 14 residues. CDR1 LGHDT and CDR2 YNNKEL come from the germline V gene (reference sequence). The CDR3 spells CASSPQRGDEKLFF. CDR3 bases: TGTGCCAGCAGCCCGCAGCGGGGGGATGAAAAACTGTTTTTT.

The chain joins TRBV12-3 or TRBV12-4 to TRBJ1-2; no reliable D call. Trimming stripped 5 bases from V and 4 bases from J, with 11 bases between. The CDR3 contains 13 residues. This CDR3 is CASSPTLIYGYTF. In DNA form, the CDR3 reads TGTGCCAGCAGTCCTACGTTGATCTATGGCTACACCTTC.

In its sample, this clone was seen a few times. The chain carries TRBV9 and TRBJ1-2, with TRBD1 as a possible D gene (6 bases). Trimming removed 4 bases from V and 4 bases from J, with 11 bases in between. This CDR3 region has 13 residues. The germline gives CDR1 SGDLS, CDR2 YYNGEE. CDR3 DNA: TGTGCCAGCAGCCTCACAGGGACCTATGGCTACACCTTC. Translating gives CASSLTGTYGYTF.

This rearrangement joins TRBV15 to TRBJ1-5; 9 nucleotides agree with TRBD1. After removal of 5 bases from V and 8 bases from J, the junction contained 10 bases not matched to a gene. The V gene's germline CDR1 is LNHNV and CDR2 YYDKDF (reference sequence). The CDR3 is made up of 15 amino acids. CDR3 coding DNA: TGTGCCACCAGCTCACCGGACAGGGGAGGGAAGCCCCAGCATTTT. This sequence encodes CATSSPDRGGKPQHF.